This T cell receptor (beta chain) is drawn from a study of T-cell memory formation after mild COVID-19. The study, taken as a whole, reports: In pre-infection memory, a portion of responding clones appeared, which suggested that cross-reactive memory joined.

TCR alpha and TCR beta cDNA libraries with sample barcodes and UMIs came from 5'RACE using constant-segment primers. TCRdb reprocessed the 5' RACE reads via MiXCR and lists one record per CDR3 protein. The sample records 250,000 to 400,000 distinct CDR3 sequences, roughly an eighth being singletons. This CDR3 spans 21 amino acids. Looked up from germline, CDR1 is SGHRS and CDR2 is YFSETQ. The V segment lost 0 bases and the J segment 4 bases; nucleotides outside the gene matches: 24. With regard to this clonotype: Its antigen is as yet unknown.

The chain recombines TRBV5-1 with TRBJ1-1; 7 nucleotides line up with TRBD1. The source is a man aged 18 to 30 who had mild COVID-19 (a few samples of this study predate the infection). Cell type and time point are not known. Material: PBMCs or a T cell subset sorted from them (not recorded which). CDR3 region: CASSLEGRQGTVRTRPTEAFF. The CDR3 DNA follows: TGCGCCAGCAGCTTGGAGGGCAGACAAGGGACAGTAAGGACCCGGCCCACTGAAGCTTTCTTT.